This passage covers 7 T cell receptor beta chains from one sample sequenced in a study of shared clonotypes between healthy human individuals. Terminally differentiated effector memory CD45RA+ cells were left out of the naive CD8 fraction, which was CD45RO-negative and positively selected for CCR7. TCRdb keeps only in-frame clones here, not all; method: immunoSEQ multiplex PCR. The table includes around 1.9 million clones, about 93% detected once. Sequences were obtained from naive CD8+ T cells from PBMCs. The receptors derive from a man between 18 and 35 years old in good health. Some clones in this sample may be carry-over from other donors' samples.

This chain uses TRBV9 with TRBJ2-5; a weak D match, TRBD1 (6 bases). V lost 2 bases, J lost 0 bases, and 14 bases lay in between. The CDR3 consists of 16 residues. CDR1 is SGDLS and CDR2 is YYNGEE in the germline V gene. The CDR3 DNA sequence: TGTGCCAGCAGCGTTCAACCCACAGGGTACCAAGAGACCCAGTACTTC. This codes for CASSVQPTGYQETQYF.

This clone was seen only once. The chain couples TRBV28 to TRBJ2-2; 11 nucleotides agree with TRBD2. Trimming at V came to 6 bases and at J to 3 bases, leaving 6 bases not matched to a gene. Germline-derived CDR1 and CDR2 are MDHEN and SYDVKM. The CDR3 is 16 amino acids. Written as DNA, the CDR3 is TGTGCCAGCAGCCAGGGACTAGCGGAGCACACCGGGGAGCTGTTTTTT. It specifies CASSQGLAEHTGELFF.

The chain combines TRBV4-3 with TRBJ1-4; D is undetermined. Trimming removed 1 base at V and 6 bases at J, with 15 bases between. The CDR3 is 16 amino acids. The germline V gene encodes CDR1 LGHNA and CDR2 YSLEER. Here the CDR3 DNA reads TGCGCCAGCAGCCAAGGTGGCGGGTGGATGGATGAAAAACTGTTTTTT. This sequence encodes CASSQGGGWMDEKLFF.

The rearrangement uses TRBV19 and TRBJ2-7; a possible D gene is TRBD1 (5 bases). There are 15 residues in the CDR3. The germline V and J ends were trimmed by 6 bases and 0 bases, with 15 bases remaining between them. Germline CDR1 and CDR2: LNHDA and SQIVND (reference sequence). The CDR3 DNA sequence: TGTGCCAGTAGCGCGACAGTTTATAGCTCCTACGAGCAGTACTTC. Protein: CASSATVYSSYEQYF.

This clone came up once. This specimen includes other DNA sequences encoding the same CDR3. The chain recombines TRBV9 with TRBJ2-5; D might be TRBD1 or TRBD2, each matching 5 bases. This CDR3 contains 14 residues. Between the trimmed V and J ends, which lost 0 bases and 1 base, there was a span of 7 bases. From germline, CDR1 is SGDLS and CDR2 YYNGEE. The CDR3 loop reads CASSVAGTQETQYF. The CDR3 DNA reads as TGTGCCAGCAGCGTAGCCGGGACCCAAGAGACCCAGTACTTC.

A single count supports this clone. The chain uses TRBV4-3 and TRBJ1-1; no clear D gene. The CDR3 is 13 amino acids. V lost 4 bases, J lost 0 bases, and 6 bases lay in between. Germline values: CDR1 LGHNA, CDR2 YSLEER. The chain's CDR3 is CASSPRLNTEAFF. The DNA for the CDR3 is TGCGCCAGCAGCCCCCGTTTGAACACTGAAGCTTTCTTT.

In this sample, this clone turned up a few times. The chain joins TRBV25-1 to TRBJ1-1, with unresolved D. The CDR3 is 13 residues long. The V and J ends lost 3 bases and 3 bases respectively, with 8 bases between them. Germline lookup yields CDR1 MGHDK and CDR2 SYGVNS. In DNA form, the CDR3 reads TGTGCCAGCAGTGATTCACCTTACACTGAAGCTTTCTTT. It specifies CASSDSPYTEAFF. Complete variable domain (other parts from reference TRBV25-1 and TRBJ1-1): EADIYQTPRYLVIGTGKKITLECSQTMGHDKMYWYQQDPGMELHLIHYSYGVNSTEKGDLSSESTVSRIRTEHFPLTLESARPSHTSQYLCASSDSPYTEAFFGQGTRLTVV.